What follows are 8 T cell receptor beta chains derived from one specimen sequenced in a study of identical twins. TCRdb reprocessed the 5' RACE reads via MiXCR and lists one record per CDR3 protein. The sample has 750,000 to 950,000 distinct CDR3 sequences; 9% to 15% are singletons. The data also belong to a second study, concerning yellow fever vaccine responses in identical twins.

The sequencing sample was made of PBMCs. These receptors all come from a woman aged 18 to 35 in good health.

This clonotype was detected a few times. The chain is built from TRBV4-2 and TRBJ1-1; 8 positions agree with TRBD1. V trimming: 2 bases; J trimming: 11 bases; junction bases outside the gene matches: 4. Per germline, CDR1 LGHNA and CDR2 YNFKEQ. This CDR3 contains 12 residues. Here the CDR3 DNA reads TGTGCCAGCAGCCAATGGACAGGGTGGGCTTTCTTT. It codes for CASSQWTGWAFF.

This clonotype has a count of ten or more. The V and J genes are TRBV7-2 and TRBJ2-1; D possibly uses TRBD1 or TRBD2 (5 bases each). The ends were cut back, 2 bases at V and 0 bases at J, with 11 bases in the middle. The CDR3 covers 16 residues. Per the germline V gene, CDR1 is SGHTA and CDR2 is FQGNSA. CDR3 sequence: CASSLFGGGSYNEQFF. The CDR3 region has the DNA TGTGCCAGCAGCTTATTCGGTGGGGGCTCCTACAATGAGCAGTTCTTC.

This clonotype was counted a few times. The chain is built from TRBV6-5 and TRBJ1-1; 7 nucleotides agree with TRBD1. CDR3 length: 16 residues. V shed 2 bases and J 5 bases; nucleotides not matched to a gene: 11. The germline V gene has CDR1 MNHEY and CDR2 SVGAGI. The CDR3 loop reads CASSYPRQGGKTEAFF. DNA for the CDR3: TGTGCCAGCAGTTACCCTAGACAGGGAGGAAAGACTGAAGCTTTCTTT.

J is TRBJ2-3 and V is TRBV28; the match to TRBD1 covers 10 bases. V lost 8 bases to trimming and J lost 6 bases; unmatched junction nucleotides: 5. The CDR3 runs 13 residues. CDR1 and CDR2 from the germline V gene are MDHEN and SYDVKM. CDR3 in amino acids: CASRDRGHDTQYF. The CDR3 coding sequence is TGTGCCAGCCGGGACAGGGGACATGATACGCAGTATTTT.

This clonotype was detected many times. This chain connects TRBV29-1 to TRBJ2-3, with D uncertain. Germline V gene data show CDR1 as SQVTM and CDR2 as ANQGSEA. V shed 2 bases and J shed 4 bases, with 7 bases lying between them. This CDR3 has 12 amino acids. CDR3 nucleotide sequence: TGCAGCGTTGAATCCGGACCAGATACGCAGTATTTT. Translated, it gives CSVESGPDTQYF.

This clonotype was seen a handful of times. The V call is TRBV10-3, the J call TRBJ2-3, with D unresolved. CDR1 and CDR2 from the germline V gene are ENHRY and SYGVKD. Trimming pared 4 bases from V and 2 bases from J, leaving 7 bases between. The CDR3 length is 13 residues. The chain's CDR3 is CAISGSYTDTQYF. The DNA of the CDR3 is TGTGCCATCAGTGGTTCATACACAGATACGCAGTATTTT.

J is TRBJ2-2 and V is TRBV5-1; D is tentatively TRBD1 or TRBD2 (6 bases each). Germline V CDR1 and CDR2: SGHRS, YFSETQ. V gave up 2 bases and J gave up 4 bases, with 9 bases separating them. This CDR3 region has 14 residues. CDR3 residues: CASSFEGGTGELFF. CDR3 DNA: TGCGCCAGCAGCTTTGAGGGGGGCACCGGGGAGCTGTTTTTT.

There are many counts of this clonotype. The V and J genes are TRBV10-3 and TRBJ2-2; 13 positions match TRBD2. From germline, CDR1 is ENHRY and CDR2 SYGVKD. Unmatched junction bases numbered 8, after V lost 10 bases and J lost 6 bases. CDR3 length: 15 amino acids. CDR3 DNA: TGTGCCAGCGGACTAGCGGGAGCGGAGGCCGGGGAGCTGTTTTTT. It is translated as CASGLAGAEAGELFF.